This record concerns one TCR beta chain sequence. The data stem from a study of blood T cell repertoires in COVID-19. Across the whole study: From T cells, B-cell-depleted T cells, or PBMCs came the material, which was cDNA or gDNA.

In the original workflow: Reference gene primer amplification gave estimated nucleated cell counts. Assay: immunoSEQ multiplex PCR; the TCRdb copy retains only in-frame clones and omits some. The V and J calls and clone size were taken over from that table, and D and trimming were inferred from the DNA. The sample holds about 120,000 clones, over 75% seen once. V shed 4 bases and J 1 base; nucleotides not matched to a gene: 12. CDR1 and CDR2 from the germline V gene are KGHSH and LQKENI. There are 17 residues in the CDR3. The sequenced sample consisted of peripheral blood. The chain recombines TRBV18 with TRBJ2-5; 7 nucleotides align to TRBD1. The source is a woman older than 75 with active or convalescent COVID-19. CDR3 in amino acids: CASSQWAGGQFQETQYF. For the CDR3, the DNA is TGTGCCAGCTCACAATGGGCAGGGGGACAGTTCCAAGAGACCCAGTACTTC.